This entry lists 22 T cell receptor beta chains sequenced from one sample in a study of cytotoxic CD8 clonotypes in ibrutinib-treated CLL. Here immunoSEQ multiplex PCR was the method, and the copy in TCRdb shows in-frame clones only, minus some. The sample records approximately 150,000 clones, 70% to 90% being singletons. Source: PBMCs, taken at disease progression, from a patient treated with ibrutinib. The receptors were sampled from a human donor with chronic lymphocytic leukemia.

This rearrangement joins TRBV4-1 to TRBJ2-1; 7 nucleotides agree with TRBD1. Germline V gene sequence: CDR1 MGHRA, CDR2 YSYEKL. J was trimmed by 4 bases and V by 0 bases; bases with no gene match: 12. This CDR3 is built from 18 residues. The CDR3 region is CASSQDMLGDSLYNEQFF. CDR3 in DNA: TGCGCCAGCAGCCAAGATATGTTGGGGGACAGCCTATACAATGAGCAGTTCTTC.

This rearrangement joins TRBV21-1 to TRBJ1-5; TRBD1 reflects the table's D call only, with no check against the DNA. TRBV21-1 has pseudogene status. This CDR3 is 16 amino acids long. In nucleotides, the CDR3 is TGTGCCAGCAGCAAATCCCGGACAGGGTGGACCCAGCCCCAGCATTTT. This translates into CASSKSRTGWTQPQHF.

The chain joins TRBV7-8 to TRBJ1-1; D ambiguous. The CDR3 is 13 residues long. V was trimmed by 5 bases and J by 8 bases, leaving 15 bases between them. Looked up from germline, CDR1 is SGHVS and CDR2 is FQNEAQ. CDR3 in amino acids: CASSTQTNLEAFF. The DNA of the CDR3 is TGTGCCAGCAGCACACAAACAAACTTGGAAGCTTTCTTT.

This sequence joins TRBV6-1 and TRBJ1-1, with no clear D. The V gene's germline CDR1 is MNHNS and CDR2 SASEGT. This CDR3 contains 15 residues. Trimming pared 8 bases from V and 1 base from J, leaving 17 bases between. The chain's CDR3 is CASDPTGSWNTEAFF. The DNA for the CDR3 is TGTGCCAGCGATCCTACGGGGAGTTGGAACACTGAAGCTTTCTTT.

The genes are TRBV10-3 and TRBJ2-7, with 7 bases matching TRBD2. This CDR3 comprises 16 residues. With V trimmed by 3 bases and J by 4 bases, 12 bases remained unmatched. CDR1 ENHRY and CDR2 SYGVKD come from the germline V gene. The CDR3 DNA follows: TGTGCCATCAGTGATTTTAGGACTGCCGGGAGGTACGAGCAGTACTTC. This codes for CAISDFRTAGRYEQYF.

There are a few counts of this clone. The chain combines TRBV5-1 with TRBJ1-4; D gene unclear. Trimming took 0 bases from V and 8 from J, leaving 8 bases between them. The CDR3 is 13 amino acids. CDR1 and CDR2 (germline): SGHRS, YFSETQ. CDR3 loop: CASSLGPDEKLFF. CDR3 bases: TGCGCCAGCAGCTTGGGACCGGACGAAAAACTGTTTTTT.

Written as DNA, the CDR3 is TGTGCCAGCAGCTTAAGGACGTACTCAGATACGCAGTATTTT. Residues: CASSLRTYSDTQYF. This sequence joins TRBV7-2 and TRBJ2-3; D uncertain. Trimming shortened V by 2 bases and J by 4 bases, and 10 bases separated the two germline ends. CDR3 size: 14 residues. The V gene's germline CDR1 is SGHTA and CDR2 FQGNSA.

The chain is built from TRBV5-6 and TRBJ2-2, with TRBD2 as a possible D gene (7 bases). The V gene lost 4 bases and the J gene lost 4 bases, with 17 bases spanning the gap. The CDR3 is 16 residues long. Germline lookup yields CDR1 SGHDT and CDR2 YYEEEE. The CDR3 region is CASSLPRGAGTGELFF. CDR3 bases: TGTGCCAGCAGCCTCCCCCGGGGGGCGGGCACCGGGGAGCTGTTTTTT. The full variable domain, completed using reference TRBV5-6 and TRBJ2-2, is DAGVTQSPTHLIKTRGQQVTLRCSPKSGHDTVSWYQQALGQGPQFIFQYYEEEERQRGNFPDRFSGHQFPNYSSELNVNALLLGDSALYLCASSLPRGAGTGELFFGEGSRLTVL.

V usage is TRBV18 and J usage is TRBJ2-7; possible D gene TRBD2, 5 bases. The V gene lost 2 bases and the J gene lost 3 bases, with 11 bases spanning the gap. CDR1 and CDR2 from the germline V gene are KGHSH and LQKENI. The CDR3 has 14 amino acids. CDR3 DNA: TGTGCCAGCTCACCAAATCCAGCGGACTACGAGCAGTACTTC. It codes for CASSPNPADYEQYF.

The chain employs TRBV29-1 and TRBJ2-2; 9 bases are a match to TRBD1. Germline values: CDR1 SQVTM, CDR2 ANQGSEA. The V and J ends lost 6 bases and 7 bases, in that order; junction bases with no gene match: 3. This CDR3 is built from 12 residues. The CDR3 here is CSVQGANGELFF. CDR3 coding DNA: TGCAGCGTACAGGGGGCGAACGGGGAGCTGTTTTTT.

The chain carries TRBV11-3 and TRBJ2-3; possible D gene TRBD1, 5 bases. Germline V gene sequence: CDR1 SGHNT, CDR2 YENEEA. There are 14 residues in the CDR3. The ends were cut back, 1 base at V and 1 base at J, with 6 bases in the middle. CDR3 nucleotide sequence: TGTGCCAGCAGCTTAGGCAGGGGCACAGATACGCAGTATTTT. Its protein product is CASSLGRGTDTQYF.

The chain combines TRBV19 with TRBJ2-7; D perhaps matches TRBD1 (6 bases). The CDR3 is made up of 14 amino acids. Germline CDR1 and CDR2: LNHDA and SQIVND (reference sequence). Deletions cut 4 bases from V and 1 base from J, with 11 bases between. For the CDR3, the DNA is TGTGCCAGTAGTACTTCACAGGGTTCCTACGAGCAGTACTTC. Translated: CASSTSQGSYEQYF. The full variable domain, in which reference TRBV19 and TRBJ2-7 provide the parts outside the CDR3, is DGGITQSPKYLFRKEGQNVTLSCEQNLNHDAMYWYRQDPGQGLRLIYYSQIVNDFQKGDIAEGYSVSREKKESFPLTVTSAQKNPTAFYLCASSTSQGSYEQYFGPGTRLTVT.

This chain connects TRBV19 to TRBJ1-2; 8 bases are shared with TRBD1. Looked up from germline, CDR1 is LNHDA and CDR2 is SQIVND (reference sequence). This CDR3 region has 15 residues. J was trimmed by 0 bases and V by 7 bases; bases with no gene match: 7. The CDR3 region has the DNA TGTGCCAGTAATAAACGACAGGGGCCTAACTATGGCTACACCTTC. Translation: CASNKRQGPNYGYTF. The full variable domain, rest sourced from reference TRBV19 and TRBJ1-2, is DGGITQSPKYLFRKEGQNVTLSCEQNLNHDAMYWYRQDPGQGLRLIYYSQIVNDFQKGDIAEGYSVSREKKESFPLTVTSAQKNPTAFYLCASNKRQGPNYGYTFGSGTRLTVV.

This clone was observed a handful of times. The chain employs TRBV27 and TRBJ2-7; 7 nucleotides agree with TRBD2. V dropped 5 bases and J dropped 3; count of bases not matched to a gene: 10. Germline values: CDR1 MNHEY, CDR2 SMNVEV (reference sequence). The CDR3 contains 15 residues. CDR3 in amino acids: CASSRALAGVYEQYF. The CDR3, as DNA: TGTGCCAGCAGTCGAGCTCTGGCGGGAGTCTACGAGCAGTACTTC.

Details on this clone: Other DNA variants within this sample encode the same CDR3. This chain joins TRBV18 and TRBJ2-5; D gene uncertain. This CDR3 is 11 amino acids long. The germline V gene encodes CDR1 KGHSH and CDR2 LQKENI. V was shortened by 1 base and J by 3 bases, with 0 bases between the two germline ends. This chain's CDR3 is CASSPQETQYF. CDR3 nucleotide sequence: TGTGCCAGCTCACCACAAGAGACCCAGTACTTC.

This chain joins TRBV14 and TRBJ1-2, with D unresolved. V was cut by 0 bases and J by 8 bases, with 13 bases left in between. Germline CDR1 is SGHDN and CDR2 is FVKESK. CDR3 size: 14 residues. As DNA, the CDR3 is TGTGCCAGCAGCCAAGAGGCGGGAACCGGGGGCTACACCTTC. Encoded protein: CASSQEAGTGGYTF.

The rearrangement links TRBV5-1 to TRBJ2-4; D is perhaps TRBD2 (6 bases). CDR1 and CDR2 from the germline V gene are SGHRS and YFSETQ. The CDR3 runs to 16 residues. V lost 6 bases and J lost 6, with 22 bases in between. Here the CDR3 DNA reads TGCGCCAGCACTTCGATGCCGGGAGCCAATTTAAACATTCAGTACTTC. It encodes CASTSMPGANLNIQYF. Full variable domain (missing parts from reference TRBV5-1 and TRBJ2-4): KAGVTQTPRYLIKTRGQQVTLSCSPISGHRSVSWYQQTPGQGLQFLFEYFSETQRNKGNFPGRFSGRQFSNSRSEMNVSTLELGDSALYLCASTSMPGANLNIQYFGAGTRLSVL.

The rearrangement links TRBV6-6 to TRBJ2-7; D may match TRBD1 or TRBD2 (6 bases each). Germline V gene data show CDR1 as MNHNY and CDR2 as SVGAGI (reference sequence). The CDR3 length is 14 residues. Trimming pared 0 bases from V and 5 bases from J, leaving 11 bases between. The DNA for the CDR3 is TGTGCCAGCAGTTACTCGATTAGGGGGGACGAGCAGTACTTC. Protein product: CASSYSIRGDEQYF.

V usage is TRBV27 and J usage is TRBJ2-1, with 8 nucleotides matching TRBD2. The CDR3 runs 13 residues. CDR1 is MNHEY, CDR2 SMNVEV, per germline (reference sequence). Losses at the gene ends were 2 bases for V and 8 bases for J; bases not matched to a gene: 2. As DNA, the CDR3 is TGTGCCAGCAGTTTAATGCGGGGGGATGAGCAGTTCTTC. Amino acids: CASSLMRGDEQFF.

This sequence joins TRBV5-1 and TRBJ2-5; 7 positions agree with TRBD1. There are 15 residues in the CDR3. V shed 3 bases and J 4 bases; nucleotides not matched to a gene: 9. The germline V gene encodes CDR1 SGHRS and CDR2 YFSETQ. As DNA, the CDR3 is TGCGCCAGCAGCTGGACAGGCCAAGGGGGAGAGACCCAGTACTTC. Translating it yields CASSWTGQGGETQYF.

The chain links TRBV7-6 to TRBJ1-2, with 10 bases matching TRBD1. J lost 3 bases, V lost 2 bases, and 3 bases had no gene match. Germline assignment: CDR1 SGHVS and CDR2 FNYEAQ. The CDR3 runs 15 residues. Here the CDR3 reads CASSLRDRGYYGYTF. In nucleotides, the CDR3 is TGTGCCAGCAGCTTAAGGGACAGGGGATACTATGGCTACACCTTC.

J is TRBJ2-7 and V is TRBV15; tentative D call: TRBD1 (6 bases). This CDR3 has 16 residues. V gave up 6 bases and J gave up 0 bases, with 18 bases separating them. Germline V gives CDR1 LNHNV, CDR2 YYDKDF (reference sequence). Here the CDR3 DNA reads TGTGCCACCAGACCCTCCCCGGGACACCTCTCCTACGAGCAGTACTTC. Translated: CATRPSPGHLSYEQYF.